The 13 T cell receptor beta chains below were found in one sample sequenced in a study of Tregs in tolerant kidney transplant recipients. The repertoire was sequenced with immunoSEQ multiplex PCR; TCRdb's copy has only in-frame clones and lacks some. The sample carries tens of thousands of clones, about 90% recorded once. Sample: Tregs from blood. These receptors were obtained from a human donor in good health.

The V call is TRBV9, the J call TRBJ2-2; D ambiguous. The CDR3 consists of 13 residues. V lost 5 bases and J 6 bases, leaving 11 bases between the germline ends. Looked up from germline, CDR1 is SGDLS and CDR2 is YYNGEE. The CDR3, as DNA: TGTGCCAGCAGAGGCCGGGTCGCCGGGGAGCTGTTTTTT. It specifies CASRGRVAGELFF.

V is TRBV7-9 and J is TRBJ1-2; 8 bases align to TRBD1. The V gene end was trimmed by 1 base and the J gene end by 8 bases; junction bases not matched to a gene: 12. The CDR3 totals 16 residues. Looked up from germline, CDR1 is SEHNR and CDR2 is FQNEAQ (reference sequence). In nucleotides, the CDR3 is TGTGCCAGCAGCTTAGGGGTCGGCAGGGGGCCGAGGGGCTACACCTTC. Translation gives CASSLGVGRGPRGYTF.

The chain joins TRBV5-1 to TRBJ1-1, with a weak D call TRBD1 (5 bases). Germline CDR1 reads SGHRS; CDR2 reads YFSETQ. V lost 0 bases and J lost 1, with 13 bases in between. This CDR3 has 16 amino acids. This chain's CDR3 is CASSLVESGPNTEAFF. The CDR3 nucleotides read TGCGCCAGCAGCTTGGTCGAGTCGGGACCGAACACTGAAGCTTTCTTT.

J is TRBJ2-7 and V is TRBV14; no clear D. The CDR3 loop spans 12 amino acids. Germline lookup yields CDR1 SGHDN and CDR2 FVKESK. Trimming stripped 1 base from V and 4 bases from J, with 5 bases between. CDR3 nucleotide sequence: TGTGCCAGCAGCCAAGGCATATACGAGCAGTACTTC. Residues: CASSQGIYEQYF.

The CDR3 loop is CASSRVDTQYF. For the CDR3, the DNA is TGTGCCAGCTCGAGGGTAGATACGCAGTATTTT. V is TRBV18 and J is TRBJ2-3, with D tentatively TRBD2 (5 bases). The CDR3 loop spans 11 amino acids. The germline gives CDR1 KGHSH, CDR2 LQKENI. Trimming cost V 6 bases and J 5 bases, with 6 bases left between them.

The CDR3 nucleotides are TGTGCCAGTAGTCCCAGACAGGATAGCAATCAGCCCCAGCATTTT. Residues: CASSPRQDSNQPQHF. The chain carries TRBV19 and TRBJ1-5; D is possibly TRBD1 (6 bases). Trimming left V 5 bases short and J 0 bases short, with 11 bases between. CDR3 size: 15 residues. Germline V lookup: CDR1 LNHDA, CDR2 SQIVND (reference sequence).

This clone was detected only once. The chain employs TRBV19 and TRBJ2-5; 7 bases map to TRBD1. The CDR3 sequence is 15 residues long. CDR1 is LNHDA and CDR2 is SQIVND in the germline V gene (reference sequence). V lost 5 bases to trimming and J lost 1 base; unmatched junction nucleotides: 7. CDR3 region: CASSFIGQAQETQYF. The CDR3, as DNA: TGTGCCAGTAGTTTTATCGGACAGGCCCAAGAGACCCAGTACTTC.

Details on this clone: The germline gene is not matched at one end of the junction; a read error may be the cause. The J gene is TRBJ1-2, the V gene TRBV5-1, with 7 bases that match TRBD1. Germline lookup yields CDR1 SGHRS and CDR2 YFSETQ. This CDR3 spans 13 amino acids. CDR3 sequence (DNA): TGCGCCAGCAGCCCTCCCGACAGGGAGAATCCCCACTTC. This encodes CASSPPDRENPHF.

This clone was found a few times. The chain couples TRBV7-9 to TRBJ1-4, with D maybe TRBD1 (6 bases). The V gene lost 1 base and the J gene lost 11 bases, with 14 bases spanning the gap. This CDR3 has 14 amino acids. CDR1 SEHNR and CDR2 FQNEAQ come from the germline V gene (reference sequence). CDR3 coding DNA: TGTGCCAGCAGCTTAGTTGACAGGCCTGATAAACTGTTTTTT. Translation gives CASSLVDRPDKLFF.

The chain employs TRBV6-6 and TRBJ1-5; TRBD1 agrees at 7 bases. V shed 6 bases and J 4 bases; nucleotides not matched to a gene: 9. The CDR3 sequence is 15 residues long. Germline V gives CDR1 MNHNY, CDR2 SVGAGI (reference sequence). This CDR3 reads CASSRQGVVNQPQHF. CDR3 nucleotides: TGTGCCAGCAGCCGACAGGGAGTGGTGAATCAGCCCCAGCATTTT.

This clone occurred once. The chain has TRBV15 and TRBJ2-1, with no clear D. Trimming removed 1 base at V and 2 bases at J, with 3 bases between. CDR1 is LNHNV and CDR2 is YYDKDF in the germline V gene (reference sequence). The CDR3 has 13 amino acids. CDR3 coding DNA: TGTGCCACCAGCAGAGTGACCTACAATGAGCAGTTCTTC. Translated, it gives CATSRVTYNEQFF.

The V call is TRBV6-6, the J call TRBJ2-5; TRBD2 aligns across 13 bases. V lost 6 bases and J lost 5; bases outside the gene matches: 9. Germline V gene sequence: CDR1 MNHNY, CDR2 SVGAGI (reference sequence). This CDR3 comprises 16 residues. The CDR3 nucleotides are TGTGCCAGCAGGCCTACTAGCGGGAGGGGGGGGGAGACCCAGTACTTC. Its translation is CASRPTSGRGGETQYF.

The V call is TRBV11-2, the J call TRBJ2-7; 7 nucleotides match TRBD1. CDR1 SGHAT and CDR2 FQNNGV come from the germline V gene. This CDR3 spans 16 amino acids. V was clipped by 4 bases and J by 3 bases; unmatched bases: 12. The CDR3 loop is CASSSYLRGNDYEQYF. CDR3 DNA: TGTGCCAGCAGCTCGTATCTCAGGGGGAATGACTACGAGCAGTACTTC. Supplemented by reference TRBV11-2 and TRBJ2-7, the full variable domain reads EAGVAQSPRYKIIEKRQSVAFWCNPISGHATLYWYQQILGQGPKLLIQFQNNGVVDDSQLPKDRFSAERLKGVDSTLKIQPAKLEDSAVYLCASSSYLRGNDYEQYFGPGTRLTVT.